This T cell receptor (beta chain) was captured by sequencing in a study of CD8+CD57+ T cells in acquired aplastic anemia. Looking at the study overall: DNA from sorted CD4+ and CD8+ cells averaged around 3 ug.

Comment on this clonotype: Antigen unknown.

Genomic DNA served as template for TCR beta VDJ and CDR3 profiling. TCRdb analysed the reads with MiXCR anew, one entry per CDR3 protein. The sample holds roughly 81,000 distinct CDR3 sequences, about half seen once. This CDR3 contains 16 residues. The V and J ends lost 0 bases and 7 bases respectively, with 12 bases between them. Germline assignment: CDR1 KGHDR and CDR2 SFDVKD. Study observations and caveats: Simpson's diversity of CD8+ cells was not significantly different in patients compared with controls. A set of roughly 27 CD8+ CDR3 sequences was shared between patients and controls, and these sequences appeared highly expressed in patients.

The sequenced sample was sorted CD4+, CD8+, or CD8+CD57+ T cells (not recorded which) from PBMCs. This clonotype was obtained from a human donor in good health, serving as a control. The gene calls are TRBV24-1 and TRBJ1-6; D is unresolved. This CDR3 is CATSDLVQVWNSPLHF. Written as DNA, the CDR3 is TGTGCCACCAGTGATTTGGTTCAGGTTTGGAATTCACCCCTCCACTTT.